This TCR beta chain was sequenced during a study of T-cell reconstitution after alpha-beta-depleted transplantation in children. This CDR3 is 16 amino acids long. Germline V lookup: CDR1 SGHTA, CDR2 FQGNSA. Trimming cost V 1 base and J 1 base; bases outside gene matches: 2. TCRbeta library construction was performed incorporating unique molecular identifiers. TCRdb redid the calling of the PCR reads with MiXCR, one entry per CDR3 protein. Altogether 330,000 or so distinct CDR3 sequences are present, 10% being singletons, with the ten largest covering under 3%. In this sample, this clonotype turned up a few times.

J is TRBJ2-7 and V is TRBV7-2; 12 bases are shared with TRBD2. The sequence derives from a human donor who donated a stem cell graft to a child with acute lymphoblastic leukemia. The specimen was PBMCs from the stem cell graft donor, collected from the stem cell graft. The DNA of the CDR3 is TGTGCCAGCAGCTTAGGTGGGACTAGCGGGTCCTACGAGCAGTACTTC. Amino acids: CASSLGGTSGSYEQYF.